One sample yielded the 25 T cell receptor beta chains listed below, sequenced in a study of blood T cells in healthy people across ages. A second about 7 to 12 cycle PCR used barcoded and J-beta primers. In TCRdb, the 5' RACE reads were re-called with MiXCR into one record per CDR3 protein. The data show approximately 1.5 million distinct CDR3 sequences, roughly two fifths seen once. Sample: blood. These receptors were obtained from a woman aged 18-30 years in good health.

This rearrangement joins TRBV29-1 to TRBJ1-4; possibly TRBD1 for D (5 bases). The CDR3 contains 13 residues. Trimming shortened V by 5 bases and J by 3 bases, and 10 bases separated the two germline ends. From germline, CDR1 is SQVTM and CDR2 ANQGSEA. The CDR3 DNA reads TGCAGCGTTCCCGGGGCGGCTAATGAAAAACTGTTTTTT. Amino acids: CSVPGAANEKLFF. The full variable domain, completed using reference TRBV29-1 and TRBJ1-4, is SAVISQKPSRDICQRGTSLTIQCQVDSQVTMMFWYRQQPGQSLTLIATANQGSEATYESGFVIDKFPISRPNLTFSTLTVSNMSPEDSSIYLCSVPGAANEKLFFGSGTQLSVL.

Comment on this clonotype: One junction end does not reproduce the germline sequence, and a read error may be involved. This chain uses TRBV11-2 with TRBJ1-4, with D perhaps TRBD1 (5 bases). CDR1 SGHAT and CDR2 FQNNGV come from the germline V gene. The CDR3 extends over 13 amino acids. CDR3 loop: CASSLRGLEKLFF. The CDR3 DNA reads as TGTGCCAGTAGCTTAAGGGGCTTGGAAAAACTGTTTTTT.

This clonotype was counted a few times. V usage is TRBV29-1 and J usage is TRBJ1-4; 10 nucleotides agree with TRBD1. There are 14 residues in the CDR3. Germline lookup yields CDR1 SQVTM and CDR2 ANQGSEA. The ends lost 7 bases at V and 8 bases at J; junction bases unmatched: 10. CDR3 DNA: TGCAGCGCCCTGCGCGGGACAGGGGCCGAAAAACTGTTTTTT. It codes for CSALRGTGAEKLFF.

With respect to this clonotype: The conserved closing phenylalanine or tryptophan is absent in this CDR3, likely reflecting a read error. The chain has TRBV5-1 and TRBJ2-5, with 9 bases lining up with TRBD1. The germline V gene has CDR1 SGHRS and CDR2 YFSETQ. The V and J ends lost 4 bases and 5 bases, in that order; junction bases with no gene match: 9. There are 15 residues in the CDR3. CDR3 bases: TGCGCCAGCAGCGCTGGGACAGGGTCATCGGAGACCCAGTACATC. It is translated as CASSAGTGSSETQYI.

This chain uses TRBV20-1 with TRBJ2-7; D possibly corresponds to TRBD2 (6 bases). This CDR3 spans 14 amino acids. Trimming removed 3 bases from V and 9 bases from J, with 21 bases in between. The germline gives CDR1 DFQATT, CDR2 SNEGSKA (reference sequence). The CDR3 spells CSASEPQTRVWQYF. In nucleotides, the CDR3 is TGCAGTGCTAGCGAACCTCAGACTAGGGTTTGGCAGTACTTC.

The chain's CDR3 is CASGSWAGELFF. CDR3 coding DNA: TGTGCCAGCGGGAGTTGGGCCGGGGAGCTGTTTTTT. This sequence joins TRBV28 and TRBJ2-2, with D perhaps matching TRBD2 (5 bases). The CDR3 totals 12 residues. Trimming shortened V by 8 bases and J by 6 bases, and 10 bases separated the two germline ends. The V gene's germline CDR1 is MDHEN and CDR2 SYDVKM.

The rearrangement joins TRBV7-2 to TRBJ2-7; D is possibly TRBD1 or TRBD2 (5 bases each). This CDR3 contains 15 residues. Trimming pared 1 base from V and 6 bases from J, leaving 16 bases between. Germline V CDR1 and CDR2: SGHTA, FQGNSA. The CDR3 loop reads CASSLGSRETPEQYF. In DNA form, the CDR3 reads TGTGCCAGCAGCTTAGGGAGCAGGGAGACTCCCGAGCAGTACTTC.

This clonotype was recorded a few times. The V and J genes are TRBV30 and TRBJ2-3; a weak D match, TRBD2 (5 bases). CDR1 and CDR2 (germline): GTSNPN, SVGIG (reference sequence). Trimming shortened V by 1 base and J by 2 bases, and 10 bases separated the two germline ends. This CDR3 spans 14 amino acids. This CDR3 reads CAWSENSDTDTQYF. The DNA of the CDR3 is TGTGCCTGGAGTGAGAATAGCGACACAGATACGCAGTATTTT. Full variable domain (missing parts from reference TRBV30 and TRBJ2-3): SQTIHQWPATLVQPVGSPLSLECTVEGTSNPNLYWYRQAAGRGLQLLFYSVGIGQISSEVPQNLSASRPQDRQFILSSKKLLLSDSGFYLCAWSENSDTDTQYFGPGTRLTVL.

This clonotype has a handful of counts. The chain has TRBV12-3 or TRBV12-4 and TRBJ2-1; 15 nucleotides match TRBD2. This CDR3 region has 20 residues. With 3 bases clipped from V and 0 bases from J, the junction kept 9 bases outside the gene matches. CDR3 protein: CASSFSWTSGRGDSYNEQFF. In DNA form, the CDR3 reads TGTGCCAGCAGTTTCTCCTGGACTAGCGGGAGGGGGGACTCCTACAATGAGCAGTTCTTC.

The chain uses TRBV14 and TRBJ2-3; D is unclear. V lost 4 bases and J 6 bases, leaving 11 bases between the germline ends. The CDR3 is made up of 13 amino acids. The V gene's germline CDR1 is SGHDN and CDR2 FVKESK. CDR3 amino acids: CASSRTQHDTQYF. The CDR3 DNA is TGTGCCAGCAGCCGGACGCAGCACGATACGCAGTATTTT. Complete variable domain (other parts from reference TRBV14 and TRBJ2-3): EAGVTQFPSHSVIEKGQTVTLRCDPISGHDNLYWYRRVMGKEIKFLLHFVKESKQDESGMPNNRFLAERTGGTYSTLKVQPAELEDSGVYFCASSRTQHDTQYFGPGTRLTVL.

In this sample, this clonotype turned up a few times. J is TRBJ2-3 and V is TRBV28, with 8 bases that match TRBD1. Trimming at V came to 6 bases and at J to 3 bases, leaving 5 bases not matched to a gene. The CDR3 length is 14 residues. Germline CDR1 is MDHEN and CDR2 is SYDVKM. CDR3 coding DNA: TGTGCCAGCAGCTCCAGGGGGCAGACAGATACGCAGTATTTT. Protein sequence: CASSSRGQTDTQYF.

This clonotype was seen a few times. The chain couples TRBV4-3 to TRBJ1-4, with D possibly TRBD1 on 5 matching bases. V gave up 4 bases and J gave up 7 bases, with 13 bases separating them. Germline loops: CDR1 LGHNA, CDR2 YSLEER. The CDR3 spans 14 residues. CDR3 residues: CASSRSHRSEKLFF. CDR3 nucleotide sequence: TGCGCCAGCAGCCGATCCCACAGGTCTGAAAAACTGTTTTTT.

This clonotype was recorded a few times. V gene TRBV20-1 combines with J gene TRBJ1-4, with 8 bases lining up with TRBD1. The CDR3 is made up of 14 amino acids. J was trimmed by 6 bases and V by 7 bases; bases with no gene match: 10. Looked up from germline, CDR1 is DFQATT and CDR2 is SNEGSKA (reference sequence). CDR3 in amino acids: CSGLSRTGHEKLFF. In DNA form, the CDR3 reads TGCAGTGGTCTCTCTCGGACAGGGCATGAAAAACTGTTTTTT.

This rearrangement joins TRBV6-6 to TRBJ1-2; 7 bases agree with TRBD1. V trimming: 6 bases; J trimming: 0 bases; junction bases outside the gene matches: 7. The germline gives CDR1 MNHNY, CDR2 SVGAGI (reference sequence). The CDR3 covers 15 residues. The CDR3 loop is CASRADRQSNYGYTF. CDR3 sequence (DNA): TGTGCCAGCAGGGCGGACAGGCAATCTAACTATGGCTACACCTTC.

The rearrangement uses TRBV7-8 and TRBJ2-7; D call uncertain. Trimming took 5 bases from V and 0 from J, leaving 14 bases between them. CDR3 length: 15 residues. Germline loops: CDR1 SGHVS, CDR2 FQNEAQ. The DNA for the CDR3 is TGTGCCAGCAGCACCGATCGGACCTTCTCCTACGAGCAGTACTTC. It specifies CASSTDRTFSYEQYF.

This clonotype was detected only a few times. The CDR3 protein is CASSHPPEAFF. The CDR3 DNA reads as TGTGCCAGCAGCCACCCCCCTGAAGCTTTCTTT. This chain connects TRBV6-2 or TRBV6-3 to TRBJ1-1; D unclear. The CDR3 is made up of 11 amino acids. The V end lost 6 bases, the J end lost 6 bases, and 8 bases lay between the germline ends. Germline V gives CDR1 MNHEY, CDR2 SVGEGT.

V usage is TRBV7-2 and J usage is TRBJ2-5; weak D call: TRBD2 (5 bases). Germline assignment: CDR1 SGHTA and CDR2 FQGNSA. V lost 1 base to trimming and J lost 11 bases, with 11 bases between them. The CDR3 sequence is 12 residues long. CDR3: CASSLVRWEQYF. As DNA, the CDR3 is TGTGCCAGCAGCTTAGTCAGATGGGAGCAGTACTTC.

The CDR3 bases are TGCAGTGCCAAGACTAGCGGGCCATTCAGCTCCTACAATGAGCAGTTCTTC. Translation gives CSAKTSGPFSSYNEQFF. The chain is built from TRBV20-1 and TRBJ2-1; 10 bases are a match to TRBD2. The J segment lost 0 bases and the V segment lost 6 bases, leaving 11 bases of the junction unmatched. The length of the CDR3 is 17 residues. The germline V gene encodes CDR1 DFQATT and CDR2 SNEGSKA (reference sequence).

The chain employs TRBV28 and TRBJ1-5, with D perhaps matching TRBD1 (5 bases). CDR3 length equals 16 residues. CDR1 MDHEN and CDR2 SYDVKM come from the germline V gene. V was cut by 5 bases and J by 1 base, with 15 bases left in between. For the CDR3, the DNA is TGTGCCAGCAGTCCCGAGTACAGGTGGAGCAATCAGCCCCAGCATTTT. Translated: CASSPEYRWSNQPQHF.

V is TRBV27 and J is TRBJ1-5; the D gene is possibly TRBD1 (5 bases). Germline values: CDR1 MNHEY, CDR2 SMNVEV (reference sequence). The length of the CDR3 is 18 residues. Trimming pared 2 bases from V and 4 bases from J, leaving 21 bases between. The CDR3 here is CASSLKGSFPGWNQPQHF. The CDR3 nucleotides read TGTGCCAGCAGTTTAAAGGGGTCCTTCCCTGGGTGGAATCAGCCCCAGCATTTT.

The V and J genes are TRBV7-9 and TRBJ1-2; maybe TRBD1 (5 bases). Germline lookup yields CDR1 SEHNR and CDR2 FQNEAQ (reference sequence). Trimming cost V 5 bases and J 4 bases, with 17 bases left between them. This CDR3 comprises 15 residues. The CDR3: CASSPSGQIRYGYTF. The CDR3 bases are TGTGCCAGCAGCCCGTCGGGGCAGATTCGCTATGGCTACACCTTC.

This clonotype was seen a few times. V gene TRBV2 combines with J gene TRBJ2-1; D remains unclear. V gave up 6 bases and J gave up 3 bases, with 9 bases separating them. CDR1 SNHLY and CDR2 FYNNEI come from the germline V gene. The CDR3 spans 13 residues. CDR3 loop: CASSQILYNEQFF. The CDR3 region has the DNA TGTGCCAGCAGCCAGATCCTCTACAATGAGCAGTTCTTC.

CDR3 nucleotide sequence: TGTGCCAGCAGCGTAATCCACCAGGATGAGCAGTTCTTC. This translates into CASSVIHQDEQFF. The chain joins TRBV9 to TRBJ2-1; D unresolved. Germline V gene data show CDR1 as SGDLS and CDR2 as YYNGEE. The V end lost 1 base, the J end lost 8 bases, and 10 bases lay between the germline ends. The CDR3 is 13 residues long.

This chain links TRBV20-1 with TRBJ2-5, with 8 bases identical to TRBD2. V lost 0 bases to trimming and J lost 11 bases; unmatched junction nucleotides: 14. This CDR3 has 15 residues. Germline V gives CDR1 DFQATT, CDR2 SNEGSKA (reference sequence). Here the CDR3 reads CSARDVRLAGNGQYF. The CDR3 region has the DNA TGCAGTGCTAGAGATGTGAGGCTAGCGGGCAATGGGCAGTACTTC.

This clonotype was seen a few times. This chain's CDR3 is CASSHFLILRGTYEQYF. The CDR3 DNA reads TGTGCCAGCAGCCACTTTCTAATCCTCAGGGGAACCTACGAGCAGTACTTC. The rearrangement uses TRBV11-2 and TRBJ2-7, with D possibly matching TRBD1 (6 bases). The CDR3 is made up of 17 amino acids. The germline V gene encodes CDR1 SGHAT and CDR2 FQNNGV. With 5 bases removed from V and 2 bases from J, the gap between germline ends came to 22 bases.